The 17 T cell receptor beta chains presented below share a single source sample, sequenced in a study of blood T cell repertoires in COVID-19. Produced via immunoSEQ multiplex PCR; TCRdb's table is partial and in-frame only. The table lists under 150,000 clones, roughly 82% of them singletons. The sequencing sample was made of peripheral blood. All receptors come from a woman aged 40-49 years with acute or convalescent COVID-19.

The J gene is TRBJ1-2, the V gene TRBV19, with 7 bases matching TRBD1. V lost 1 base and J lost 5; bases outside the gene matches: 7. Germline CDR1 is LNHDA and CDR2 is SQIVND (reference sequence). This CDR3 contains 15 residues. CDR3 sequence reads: CASSIGAGGRYGYTF. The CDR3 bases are TGTGCCAGTAGTATAGGCGCAGGGGGGAGGTATGGCTACACCTTC.

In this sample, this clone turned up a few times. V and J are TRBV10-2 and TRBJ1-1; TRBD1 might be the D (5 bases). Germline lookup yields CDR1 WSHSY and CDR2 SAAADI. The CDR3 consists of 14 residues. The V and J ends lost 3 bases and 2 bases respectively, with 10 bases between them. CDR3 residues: CASSELGGNTEAFF. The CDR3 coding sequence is TGCGCCAGCAGTGAATTGGGGGGTAACACTGAAGCTTTCTTT.

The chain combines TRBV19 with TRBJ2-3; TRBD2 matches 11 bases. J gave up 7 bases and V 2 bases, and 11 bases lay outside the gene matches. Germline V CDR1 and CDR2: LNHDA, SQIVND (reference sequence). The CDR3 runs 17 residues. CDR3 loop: CASSIRGLAGYTHTQYF. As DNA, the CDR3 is TGTGCCAGTAGTATACGAGGACTAGCGGGCTATACACATACGCAGTATTTT.

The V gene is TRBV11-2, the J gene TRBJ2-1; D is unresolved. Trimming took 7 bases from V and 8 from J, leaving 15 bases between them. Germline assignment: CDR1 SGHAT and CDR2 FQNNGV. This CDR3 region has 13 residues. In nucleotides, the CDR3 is TGTGCCAGCACCAGAGGCCTCACGTATGAGCAGTTCTTC. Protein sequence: CASTRGLTYEQFF.

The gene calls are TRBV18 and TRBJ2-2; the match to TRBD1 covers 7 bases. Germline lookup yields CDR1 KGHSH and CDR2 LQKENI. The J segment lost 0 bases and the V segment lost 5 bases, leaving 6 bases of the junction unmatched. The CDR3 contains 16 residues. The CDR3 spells CASSEWTGPNTGELFF. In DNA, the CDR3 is TGTGCCAGCTCAGAGTGGACAGGACCGAACACCGGGGAGCTGTTTTTT.

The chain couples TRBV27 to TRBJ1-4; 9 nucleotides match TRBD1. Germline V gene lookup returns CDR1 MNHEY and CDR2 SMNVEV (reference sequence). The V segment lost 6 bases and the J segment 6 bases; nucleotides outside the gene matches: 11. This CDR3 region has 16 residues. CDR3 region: CASSEDRGRGYEKLFF. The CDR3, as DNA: TGTGCCAGCAGCGAGGACAGGGGAAGAGGATATGAAAAACTGTTTTTT.

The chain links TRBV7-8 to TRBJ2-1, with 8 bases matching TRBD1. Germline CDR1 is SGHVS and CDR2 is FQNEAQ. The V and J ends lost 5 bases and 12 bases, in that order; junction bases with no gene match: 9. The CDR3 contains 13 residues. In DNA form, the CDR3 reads TGTGCCAGCAGCGCGGACAGGGAAATTGGGCAGTTCTTC. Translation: CASSADREIGQFF.

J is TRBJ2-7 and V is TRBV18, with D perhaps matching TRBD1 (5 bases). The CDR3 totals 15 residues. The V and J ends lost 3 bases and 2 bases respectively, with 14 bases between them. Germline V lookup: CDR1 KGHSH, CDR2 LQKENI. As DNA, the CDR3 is TGTGCCAGCTCACCGACGACAGTCATGACCTACGAGCAGTACTTC. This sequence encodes CASSPTTVMTYEQYF.

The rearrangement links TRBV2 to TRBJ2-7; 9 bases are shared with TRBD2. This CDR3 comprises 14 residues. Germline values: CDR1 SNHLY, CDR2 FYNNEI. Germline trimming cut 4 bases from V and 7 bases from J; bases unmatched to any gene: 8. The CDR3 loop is CASSGLAEKEEQYF. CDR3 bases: TGTGCCAGCAGTGGACTAGCGGAAAAAGAGGAGCAGTACTTC. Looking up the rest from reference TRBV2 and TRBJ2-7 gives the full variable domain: EPEVTQTPSHQVTQMGQEVILRCVPISNHLYFYWYRQILGQKVEFLVSFYNNEISEKSEIFDDQFSVERPDGSNFTLKIRSTKLEDSAMYFCASSGLAEKEEQYFGPGTRLTVT.

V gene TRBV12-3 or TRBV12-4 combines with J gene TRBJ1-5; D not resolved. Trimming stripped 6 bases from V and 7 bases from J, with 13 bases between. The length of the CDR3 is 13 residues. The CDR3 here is CASRSQSGQPQHF. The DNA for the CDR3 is TGTGCCAGCAGAAGCCAATCCGGGCAGCCCCAGCATTTT.

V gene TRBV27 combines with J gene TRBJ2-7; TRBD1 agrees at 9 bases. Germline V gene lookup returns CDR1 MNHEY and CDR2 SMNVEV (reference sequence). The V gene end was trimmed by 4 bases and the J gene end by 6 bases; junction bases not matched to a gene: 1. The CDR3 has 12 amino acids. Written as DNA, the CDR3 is TGTGCCAGCAGTTCGACAGGGGGCGAGCAGTACTTC. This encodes CASSSTGGEQYF.

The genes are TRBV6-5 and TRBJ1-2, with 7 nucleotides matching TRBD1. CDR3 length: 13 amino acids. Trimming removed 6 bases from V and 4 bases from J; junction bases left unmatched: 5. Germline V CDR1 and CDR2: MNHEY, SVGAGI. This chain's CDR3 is CASSPGQLYGYTF. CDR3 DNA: TGTGCCAGCAGCCCGGGACAGCTCTATGGCTACACCTTC.

CDR3: CASSSGTSGGQNIQYF. The CDR3 DNA is TGTGCCAGCAGCTCCGGGACTAGCGGGGGTCAAAACATTCAGTACTTC. The chain recombines TRBV5-5 with TRBJ2-4; the match to TRBD2 covers 14 bases. Germline CDR1 reads SGHKS; CDR2 reads YYEKEE (reference sequence). J gave up 5 bases and V 3 bases, and 4 bases lay outside the gene matches. CDR3 length: 16 residues.

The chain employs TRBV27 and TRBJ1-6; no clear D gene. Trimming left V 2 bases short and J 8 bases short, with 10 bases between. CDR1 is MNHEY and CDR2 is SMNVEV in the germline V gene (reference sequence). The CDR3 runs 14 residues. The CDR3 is CASSLRAIDSPLHF. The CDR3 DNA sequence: TGTGCCAGCAGTTTAAGAGCTATAGATTCACCCCTCCACTTT.

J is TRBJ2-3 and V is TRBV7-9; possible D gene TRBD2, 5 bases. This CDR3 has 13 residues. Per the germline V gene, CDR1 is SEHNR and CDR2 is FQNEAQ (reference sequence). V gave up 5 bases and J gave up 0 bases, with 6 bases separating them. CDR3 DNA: TGTGCCAGCAGCCCGGGGAGCACAGATACGCAGTATTTT. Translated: CASSPGSTDTQYF.

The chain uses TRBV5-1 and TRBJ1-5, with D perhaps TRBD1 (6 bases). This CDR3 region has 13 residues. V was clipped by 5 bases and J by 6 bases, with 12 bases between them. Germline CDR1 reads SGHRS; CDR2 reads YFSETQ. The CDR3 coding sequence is TGCGCCAGCAGTCCAGGGGAAGGTCAGCCCCAGCATTTT. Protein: CASSPGEGQPQHF. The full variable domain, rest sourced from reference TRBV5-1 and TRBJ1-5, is KAGVTQTPRYLIKTRGQQVTLSCSPISGHRSVSWYQQTPGQGLQFLFEYFSETQRNKGNFPGRFSGRQFSNSRSEMNVSTLELGDSALYLCASSPGEGQPQHFGDGTRLSIL.

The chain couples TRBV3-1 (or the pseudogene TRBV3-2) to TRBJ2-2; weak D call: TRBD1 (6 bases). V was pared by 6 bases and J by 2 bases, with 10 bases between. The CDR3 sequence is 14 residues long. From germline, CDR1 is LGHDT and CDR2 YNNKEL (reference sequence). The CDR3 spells CASSTGLNTGELFF. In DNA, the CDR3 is TGTGCCAGCAGTACAGGGCTTAACACCGGGGAGCTGTTTTTT.